The rows below give T cell receptor beta chains drawn from one sample of a study of human T cells and chemical hapten exposure. TCRdb fed the RACE reads into MiXCR, producing one record per CDR3 protein. The sample lists some 170,000 distinct CDR3 sequences; more than 20% were seen once. Sample: whole blood, taken in connection with sensitization to the hapten diphenylcyclopropenone (DPC). These receptors originate from a woman in her forties or fifties with alopecia areata. Some clones in this sample may be carry-over from other donors' samples. The conserved cysteine and the conserved F or W are not part of the CDR3 here.

TRBV12-3/TRBV12-4 ASRSRVQETQY
TRBV5-1 ASSPGQGRSEQF
TRBV5-1 ASSQGGGAPEQY
TRBV4-1 ASSQVPSSNEQF
TRBV9 ASSVGIPTTQYEQY
TRBV3-1 ATTGEPNTEAF
TRBV18 ASSPNSYGNTIY
TRBV20-1 SAHPPAGAPDEQF
TRBV29-1 SVEDYRDENYGYT
TRBV10-3 AITWGPSNEQF
TRBV12-3/TRBV12-4 ASSFRDRGYT
TRBV29-1 SVEDPGRYNEQF
TRBV5-1 ASSLTQGYTEAF
TRBV9 ASSVAGGEGINNEQF
TRBV7-3 ASSTGPYNSPLH
TRBV12-3/TRBV12-4 ASSLNWQAEAF
TRBV29-1 SVSERNEQF
TRBV18 ASSDSDNEKLF
TRBV19 ASSLQHTAFQETQY
TRBV5-1 ASSFGPRQQNQPQH
TRBV7-9 ASSSKLAGEQF
TRBV27 ASIKTGTGGGRYEQY
TRBV10-3 AISERSSGSGNEQF
TRBV9 ASSVDLGQRETQY
TRBV14 ASSSGAYGYT
TRBV12-5 ASGPLAGGPLDTQY
TRBV7-2 ASSFPNRLAGVPAETQY
TRBV6-2/TRBV6-3 ASSSTVHSNQPQH
TRBV10-3 ATSREASYNEQF
TRBV10-3 AISETFQPQH
TRBV29-1 SGGQGGNTGELF
TRBV5-1 ASAPGQGVTEAF
TRBV6-4 ASSPSGAAGELF
TRBV7-2 ASSLSGPSTDTQY
TRBV12-3/TRBV12-4 ASSLSRGHNEQF
TRBV9 ASSVEAGGLTDTQY
TRBV11-2 ASSFNRAYNEQF